Following are 6 T cell receptor beta chains from one sample sequenced in a study of T cells expressing NK-cell markers. TCRdb re-called the 5' RACE reads and shows each CDR3 protein once, DNA omitted. This repertoire includes over 150,000 distinct CDR3 sequences. The specimen sequenced was blood T cells: a sorted CD56 or NKG2C T cell subset, CD4+ or CD8+ T cells, or bulk PBMC T cells (not recorded which). Receptors originate from a woman aged 45 to 65 in good health.

The chain joins TRBV29-1 to TRBJ2-1. From germline, CDR1 is SQVTM and CDR2 ANQGSEA. This CDR3 has 15 amino acids. The CDR3 loop reads CSVEEMESSYNEQFF.

V gene TRBV12-3 or TRBV12-4 combines with J gene TRBJ2-3; the D gene TCRdb calls, TRBD2, cannot be checked with no DNA. The CDR3 is made up of 13 amino acids. CDR3 region: CASTGGVTDTQYF.

The chain joins TRBV9 to TRBJ2-7. This CDR3 comprises 14 residues. Germline assignment: CDR1 SGDLS and CDR2 YYNGEE. This chain's CDR3 is CASSGQSSSYEQYF.

The gene calls are TRBV7-9 and TRBJ1-4; absent DNA, TCRdb's TRBD1 call cannot be checked. The CDR3 has 15 residues. Germline CDR1 is SEHNR and CDR2 is FQNEAQ (reference sequence). The chain's CDR3 is CASSPRDSSNEKLFF.

The rearrangement joins TRBV5-1 to TRBJ1-4. This CDR3 comprises 13 residues. Looked up from germline, CDR1 is SGHRS and CDR2 is YFSETQ. The CDR3: CASSLIFSEKLFF.

This chain joins TRBV6-4 and TRBJ2-6. The CDR3 covers 15 residues. CDR1 is MRHNA, CDR2 SNTAGT, per germline. The CDR3: CASSEDSSGANVLTF.